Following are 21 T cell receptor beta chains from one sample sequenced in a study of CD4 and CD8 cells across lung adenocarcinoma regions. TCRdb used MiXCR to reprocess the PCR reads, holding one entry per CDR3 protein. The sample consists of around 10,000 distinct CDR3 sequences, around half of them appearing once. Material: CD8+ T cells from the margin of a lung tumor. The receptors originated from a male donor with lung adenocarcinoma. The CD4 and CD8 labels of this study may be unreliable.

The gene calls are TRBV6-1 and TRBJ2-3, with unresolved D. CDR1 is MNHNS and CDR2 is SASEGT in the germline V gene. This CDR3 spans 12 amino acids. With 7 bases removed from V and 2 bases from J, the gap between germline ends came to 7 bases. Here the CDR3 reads CASKGSTDTQYF. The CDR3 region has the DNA TGTGCCAGCAAAGGATCCACAGATACGCAGTATTTT.

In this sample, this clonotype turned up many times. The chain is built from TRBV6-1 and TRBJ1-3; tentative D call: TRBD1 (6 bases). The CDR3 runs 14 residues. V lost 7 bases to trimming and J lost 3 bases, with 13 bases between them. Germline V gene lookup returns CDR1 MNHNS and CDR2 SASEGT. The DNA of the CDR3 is TGTGCCAGCATACGGGGGCCTGGTGGAAACACCATATATTTT. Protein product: CASIRGPGGNTIYF.

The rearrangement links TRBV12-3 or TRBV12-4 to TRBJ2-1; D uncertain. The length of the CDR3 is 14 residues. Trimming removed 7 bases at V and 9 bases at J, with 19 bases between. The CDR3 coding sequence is TGTGCCAGCACTCTCACCTCGGCGGTTGTTGAGCAGTTCTTC. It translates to CASTLTSAVVEQFF.

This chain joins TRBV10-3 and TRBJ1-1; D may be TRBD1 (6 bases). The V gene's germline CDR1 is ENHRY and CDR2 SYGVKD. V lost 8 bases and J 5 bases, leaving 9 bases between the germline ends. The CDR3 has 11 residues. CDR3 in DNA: TGTGCCATCGTAGGGGGGACTGAAGCTTTCTTT. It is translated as CAIVGGTEAFF.

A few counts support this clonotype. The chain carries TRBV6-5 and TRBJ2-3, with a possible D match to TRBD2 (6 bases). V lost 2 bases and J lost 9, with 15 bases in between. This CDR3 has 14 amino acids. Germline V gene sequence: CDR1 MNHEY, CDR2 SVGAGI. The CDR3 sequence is CASSYAGTRTTQYF. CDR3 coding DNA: TGTGCCAGCAGTTACGCAGGGACTCGGACAACGCAGTATTTT.

The CDR3 bases are TGTGCCAGCAGCTTAGCGATCGGGGCCAATGAGCAGTTCTTC. Its translation: CASSLAIGANEQFF. This chain uses TRBV11-2 with TRBJ2-1; D may match TRBD1 or TRBD2 (5 bases each). Germline V gene data show CDR1 as SGHAT and CDR2 as FQNNGV. Trimming took off 1 base at V and 6 bases at J, with 10 bases between the two ends. This CDR3 region has 14 residues. Filled out from reference TRBV11-2 and TRBJ2-1, the complete variable domain reads EAGVAQSPRYKIIEKRQSVAFWCNPISGHATLYWYQQILGQGPKLLIQFQNNGVVDDSQLPKDRFSAERLKGVDSTLKIQPAKLEDSAVYLCASSLAIGANEQFFGPGTRLTVL.

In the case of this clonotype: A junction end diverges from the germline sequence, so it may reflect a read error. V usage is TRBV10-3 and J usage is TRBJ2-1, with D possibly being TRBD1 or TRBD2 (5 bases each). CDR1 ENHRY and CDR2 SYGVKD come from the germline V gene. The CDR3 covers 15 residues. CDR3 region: CAGTLGQREADTQYF. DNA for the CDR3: TGTGCCGGGACCCTGGGGCAGCGCGAGGCAGATACGCAGTATTTC.

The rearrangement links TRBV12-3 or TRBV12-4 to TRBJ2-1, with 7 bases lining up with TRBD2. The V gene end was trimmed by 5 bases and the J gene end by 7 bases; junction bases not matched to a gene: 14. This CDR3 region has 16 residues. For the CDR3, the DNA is TGTGCCAGCAGTCCGGAGTCTTGGCGGGAGAGGAATGAGCAGTTCTTC. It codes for CASSPESWRERNEQFF.

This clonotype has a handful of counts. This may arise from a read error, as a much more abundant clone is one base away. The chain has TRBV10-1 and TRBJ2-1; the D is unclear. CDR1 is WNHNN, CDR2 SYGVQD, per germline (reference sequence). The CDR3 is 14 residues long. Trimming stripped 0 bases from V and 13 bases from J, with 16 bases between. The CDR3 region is CASSESSDQETQFF. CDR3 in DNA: TGCGCCAGCAGTGAGTCGTCAGACCAAGAGACCCAGTTCTTC.

In DNA form, the CDR3 reads TGTGCCAGCAGTCAGGGCCTCGAGACCCAGTACTTC. It is translated as CASSQGLETQYF. This chain links TRBV7-8 with TRBJ2-5; perhaps TRBD1 as D (5 bases). The V end was cut by 6 bases, the J end by 5 bases, with 10 bases between. The V gene's germline CDR1 is SGHVS and CDR2 FQNEAQ. The CDR3 is made up of 12 amino acids.

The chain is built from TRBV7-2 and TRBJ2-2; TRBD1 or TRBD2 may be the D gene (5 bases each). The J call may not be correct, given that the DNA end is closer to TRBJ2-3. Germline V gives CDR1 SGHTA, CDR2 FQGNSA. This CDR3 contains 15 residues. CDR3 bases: TGTGCCAGCAGCTCCCGGGCTGTGGGGACCGGTACGCAGTATTTT. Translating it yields CASSSRAVGTGTQYF.

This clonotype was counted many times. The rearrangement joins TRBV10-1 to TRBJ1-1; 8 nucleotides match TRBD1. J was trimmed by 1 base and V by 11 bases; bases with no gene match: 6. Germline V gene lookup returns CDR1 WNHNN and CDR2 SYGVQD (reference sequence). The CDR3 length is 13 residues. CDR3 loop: CAGGDRPNTEAFF. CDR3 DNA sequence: TGCGCCGGTGGGGACAGGCCGAACACTGAAGCTTTCTTT.

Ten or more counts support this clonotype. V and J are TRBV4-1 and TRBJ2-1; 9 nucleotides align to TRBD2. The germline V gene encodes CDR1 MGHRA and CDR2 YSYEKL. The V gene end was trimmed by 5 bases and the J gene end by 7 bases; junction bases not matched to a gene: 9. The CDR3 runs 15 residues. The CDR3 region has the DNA TGCGCCAGCAGCGTCCTAGCGGGATCAGGGAATGAGCAGTTCTTC. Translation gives CASSVLAGSGNEQFF.

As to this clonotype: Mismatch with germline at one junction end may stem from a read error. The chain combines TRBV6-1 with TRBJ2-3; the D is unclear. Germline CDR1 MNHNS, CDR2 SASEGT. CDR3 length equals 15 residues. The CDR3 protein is CASSEWTVRRDTQFF. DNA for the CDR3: TGTGCCAGCAGTGAATGGACCGTGCGCAGAGATACGCAGTTCTTT.

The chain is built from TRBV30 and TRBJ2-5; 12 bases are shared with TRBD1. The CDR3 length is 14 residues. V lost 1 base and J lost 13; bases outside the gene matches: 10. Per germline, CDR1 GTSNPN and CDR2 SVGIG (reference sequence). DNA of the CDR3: TGTGCCTGGAGTGCCGGGACAGGGGGCGCAAGTCCGTACTTC. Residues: CAWSAGTGGASPYF.

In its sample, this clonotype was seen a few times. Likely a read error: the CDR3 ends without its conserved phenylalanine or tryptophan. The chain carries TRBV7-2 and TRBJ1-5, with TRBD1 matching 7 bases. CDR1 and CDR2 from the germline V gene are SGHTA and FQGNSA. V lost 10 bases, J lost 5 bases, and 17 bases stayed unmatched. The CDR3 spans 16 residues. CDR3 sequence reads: CATTEGPNRGDQPQHL. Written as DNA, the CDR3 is TGTGCCACTACAGAAGGTCCAAACAGGGGTGATCAGCCCCAGCATTTA.

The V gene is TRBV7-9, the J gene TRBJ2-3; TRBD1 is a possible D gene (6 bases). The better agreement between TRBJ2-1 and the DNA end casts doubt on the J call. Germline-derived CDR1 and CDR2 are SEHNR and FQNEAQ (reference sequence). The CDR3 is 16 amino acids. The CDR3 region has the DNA TGTGCCAGCAGCGGGCAGGGGAGAGGCTCCTACAATGAGCAGTTCTTC. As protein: CASSGQGRGSYNEQFF.

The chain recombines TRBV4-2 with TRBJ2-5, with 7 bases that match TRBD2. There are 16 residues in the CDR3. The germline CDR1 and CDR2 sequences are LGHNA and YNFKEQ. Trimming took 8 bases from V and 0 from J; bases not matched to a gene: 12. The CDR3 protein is CASAGDRGRDQETQYF. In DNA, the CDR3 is TGTGCCAGCGCGGGGGACCGGGGCCGTGACCAAGAGACCCAGTACTTC.

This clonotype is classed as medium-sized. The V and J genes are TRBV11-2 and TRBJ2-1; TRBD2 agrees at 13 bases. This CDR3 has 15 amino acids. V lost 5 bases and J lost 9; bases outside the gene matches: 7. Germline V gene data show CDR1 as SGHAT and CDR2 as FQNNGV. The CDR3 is CASSATSGGGGEQFF. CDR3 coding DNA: TGTGCCAGCAGCGCTACTAGCGGGGGGGGAGGTGAGCAGTTCTTC.

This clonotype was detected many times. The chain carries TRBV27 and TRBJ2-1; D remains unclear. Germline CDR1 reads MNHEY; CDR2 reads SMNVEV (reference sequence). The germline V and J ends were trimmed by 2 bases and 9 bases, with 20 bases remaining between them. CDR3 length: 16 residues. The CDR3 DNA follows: TGTGCCAGCAGTTTAGTTAGTCTCGCAATGAGCAGTGAGCAGTTCTTC. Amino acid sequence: CASSLVSLAMSSEQFF.

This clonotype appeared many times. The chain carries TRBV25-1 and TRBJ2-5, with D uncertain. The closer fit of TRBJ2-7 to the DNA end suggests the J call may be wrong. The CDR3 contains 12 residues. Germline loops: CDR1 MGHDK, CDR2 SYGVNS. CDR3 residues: CAGRTLTYEQYF. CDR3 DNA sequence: TGTGCCGGCCGGACCCTTACCTACGAGCAGTACTTC.